The source of this T cell receptor beta chain is a study of blood T cells in healthy people across ages. A note on this clonotype: The antigen is undetermined.

Study-wide points: The study could not conclusively compare naive and antigen-experienced cells, given its unsorted PBMCs.

A sample-barcoded 5' primer and a J-beta primer mix were used in a second PCR of roughly 7 to 12 cycles. TCRdb re-analysed the 5' RACE reads in MiXCR, keeping a single row per CDR3 protein. This sample has roughly 570,000 distinct CDR3 sequences, with approximately 30% found just once. CDR3 length: 14 residues. The germline V gene encodes CDR1 MNHNS and CDR2 SASEGT. J was trimmed by 2 bases and V by 5 bases; bases with no gene match: 3. The material sequenced was blood. The sequence derives from a woman aged 70-85 years in good health. The chain is built from TRBV6-1 and TRBJ2-3; 8 bases are shared with TRBD1. The CDR3 here is CASSRQGTTDTQYF. The CDR3 nucleotides are TGTGCCAGCAGTAGACAGGGGACCACAGATACGCAGTATTTT.